This T cell receptor beta chain was sequenced during a study of T-cell memory formation after mild COVID-19. General study points: Whether day 37 second-wave clones are SARS-CoV-2-specific was not confirmed. Pre-infection memory contained some responding clones, which suggested that cross-reactive memory had joined.

The V gene's germline CDR1 is LNHNV and CDR2 YYDKDF (reference sequence). With 5 bases clipped from V and 4 bases from J, the junction kept 4 bases outside the gene matches. The CDR3 is made up of 14 amino acids. Employing constant-segment primers, 5'RACE generated TCR alpha and TCR beta cDNA libraries bearing sample barcodes and UMIs. In TCRdb, the 5' RACE reads were re-called with MiXCR into one record per CDR3 protein. The table has roughly 120,000 distinct CDR3 sequences, about 16% seen once; the top ten hold roughly 14%. As regards this clonotype: What it binds is not known.

Sequencing was performed on PBMCs or a T cell subset sorted from them (not recorded which). The TCR was taken from an adult woman who had mild COVID-19 (a few samples of this study predate the infection). Cell type and time point are not known. The rearrangement uses TRBV15 and TRBJ2-3, with TRBD1 matching over 9 bases. In nucleotides, the CDR3 is TGTGCCACCAGCGGGGGACAGGGCTCAGATACGCAGTATTTT. Encoded protein: CATSGGQGSDTQYF.